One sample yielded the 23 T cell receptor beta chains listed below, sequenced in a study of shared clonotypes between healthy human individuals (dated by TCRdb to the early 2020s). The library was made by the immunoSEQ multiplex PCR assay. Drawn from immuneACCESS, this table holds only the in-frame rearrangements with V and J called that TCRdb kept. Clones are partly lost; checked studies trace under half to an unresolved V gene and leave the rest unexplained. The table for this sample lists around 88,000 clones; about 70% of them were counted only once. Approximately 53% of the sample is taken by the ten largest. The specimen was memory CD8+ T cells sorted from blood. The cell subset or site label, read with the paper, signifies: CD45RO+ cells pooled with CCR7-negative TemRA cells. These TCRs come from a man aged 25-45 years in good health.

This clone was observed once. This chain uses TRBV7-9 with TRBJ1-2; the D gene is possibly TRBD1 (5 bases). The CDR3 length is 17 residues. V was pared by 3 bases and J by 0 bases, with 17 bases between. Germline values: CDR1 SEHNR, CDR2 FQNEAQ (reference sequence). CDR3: CASSFSLEGAANYGYTF. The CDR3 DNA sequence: TGTGCCAGCAGCTTTAGCCTAGAAGGGGCAGCTAACTATGGCTACACCTTC.

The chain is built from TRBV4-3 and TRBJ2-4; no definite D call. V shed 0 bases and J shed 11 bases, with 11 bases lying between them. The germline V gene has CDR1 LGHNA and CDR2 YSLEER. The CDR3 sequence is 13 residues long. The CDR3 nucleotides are TGCGCCAGCAGCCAAGATCGGCAGCCTGTTCAGTACTTC. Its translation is CASSQDRQPVQYF.

In nucleotides, the CDR3 is TGTGCCAGTAGTACAGGACTAGCGGGAGGGGAAGAGACCCAGTACTTC. It is translated as CASSTGLAGGEETQYF. The chain has TRBV19 and TRBJ2-5, with TRBD2 matching over 15 bases. The CDR3 consists of 16 residues. Germline V lookup: CDR1 LNHDA, CDR2 SQIVND (reference sequence). V lost 4 bases, J lost 3 bases, and 3 bases stayed unmatched.

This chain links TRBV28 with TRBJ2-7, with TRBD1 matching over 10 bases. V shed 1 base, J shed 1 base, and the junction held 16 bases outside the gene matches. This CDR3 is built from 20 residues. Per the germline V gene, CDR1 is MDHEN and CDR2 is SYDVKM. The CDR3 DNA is TGTGCCAGCAGTTTATCTGTGACAGGGGGCCCCGGAGCGTCTTCCTACGAGCAGTACTTC. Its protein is CASSLSVTGGPGASSYEQYF.

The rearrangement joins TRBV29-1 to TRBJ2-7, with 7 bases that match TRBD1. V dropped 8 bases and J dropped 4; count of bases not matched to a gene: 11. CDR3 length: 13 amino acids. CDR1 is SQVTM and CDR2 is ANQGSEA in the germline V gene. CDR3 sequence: CSYRDRFEYEQYF. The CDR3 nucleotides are TGCAGCTATCGGGACAGATTCGAATACGAGCAGTACTTC.

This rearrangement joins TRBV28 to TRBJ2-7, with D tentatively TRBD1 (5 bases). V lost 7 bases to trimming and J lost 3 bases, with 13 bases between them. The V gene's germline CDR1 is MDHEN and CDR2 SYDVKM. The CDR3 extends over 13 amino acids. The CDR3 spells CASTPGINYEQYF. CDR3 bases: TGTGCCAGCACCCCAGGGATTAACTACGAGCAGTACTTC. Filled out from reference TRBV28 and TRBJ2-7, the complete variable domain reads DVKVTQSSRYLVKRTGEKVFLECVQDMDHENMFWYRQDPGLGLRLIYFSYDVKMKEKGDIPEGYSVSREKKERFSLILESASTNQTSMYLCASTPGINYEQYFGPGTRLTVT.

DNA for the CDR3: TGTGCCAGTAGTATCACGGTCCGGGGCACTGAAGCTTTCTTT. Its protein product is CASSITVRGTEAFF. The chain links TRBV19 to TRBJ1-1, with D unresolved. V lost 3 bases to trimming and J lost 4 bases, with 12 bases between them. This CDR3 has 14 amino acids. Germline V CDR1 and CDR2: LNHDA, SQIVND (reference sequence).

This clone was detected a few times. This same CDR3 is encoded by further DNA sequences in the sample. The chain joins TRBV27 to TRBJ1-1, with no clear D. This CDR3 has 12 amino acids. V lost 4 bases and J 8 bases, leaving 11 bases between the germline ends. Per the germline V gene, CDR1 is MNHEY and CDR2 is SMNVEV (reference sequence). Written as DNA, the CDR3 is TGTGCCAGCAGTTCTACATCCACGGAAGCTTTCTTT. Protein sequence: CASSSTSTEAFF.

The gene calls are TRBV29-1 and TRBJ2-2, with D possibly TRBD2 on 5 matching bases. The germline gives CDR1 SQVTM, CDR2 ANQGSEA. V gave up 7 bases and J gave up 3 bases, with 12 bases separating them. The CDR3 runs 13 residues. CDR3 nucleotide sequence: TGCAGCGATACTAGTCCATACACCGGGGAGCTGTTTTTT. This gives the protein CSDTSPYTGELFF.

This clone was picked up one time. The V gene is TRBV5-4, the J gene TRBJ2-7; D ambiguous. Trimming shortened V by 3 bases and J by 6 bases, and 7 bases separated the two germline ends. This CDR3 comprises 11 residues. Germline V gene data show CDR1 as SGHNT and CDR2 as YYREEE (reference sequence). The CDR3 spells CASSSQVEQYF. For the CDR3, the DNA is TGTGCCAGCAGCTCGCAGGTCGAGCAGTACTTC.

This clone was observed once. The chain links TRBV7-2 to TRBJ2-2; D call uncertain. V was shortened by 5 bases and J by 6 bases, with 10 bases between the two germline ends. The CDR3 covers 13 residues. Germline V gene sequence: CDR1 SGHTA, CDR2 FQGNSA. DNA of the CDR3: TGTGCCAGCAGCGACGGAAGTGCCGGGGAGCTGTTTTTT. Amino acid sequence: CASSDGSAGELFF.

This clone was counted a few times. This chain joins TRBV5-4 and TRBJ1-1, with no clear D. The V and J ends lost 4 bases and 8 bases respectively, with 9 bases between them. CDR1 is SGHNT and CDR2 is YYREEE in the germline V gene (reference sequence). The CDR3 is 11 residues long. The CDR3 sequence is CASSVLGEAFF. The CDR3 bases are TGTGCCAGCAGCGTCCTTGGGGAAGCTTTCTTT.

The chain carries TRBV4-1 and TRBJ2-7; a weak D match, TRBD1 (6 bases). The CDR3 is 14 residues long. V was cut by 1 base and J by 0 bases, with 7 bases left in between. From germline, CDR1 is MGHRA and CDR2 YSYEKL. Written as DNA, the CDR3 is TGCGCCAGCAGCCAAGGGGACACCTCCTACGAGCAGTACTTC. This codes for CASSQGDTSYEQYF.

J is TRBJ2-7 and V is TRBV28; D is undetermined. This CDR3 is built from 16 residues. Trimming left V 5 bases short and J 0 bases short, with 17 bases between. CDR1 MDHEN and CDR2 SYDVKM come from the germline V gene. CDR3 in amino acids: CASSTLGGPSSYEQYF. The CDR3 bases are TGTGCCAGCAGTACCTTGGGCGGACCAAGCTCCTACGAGCAGTACTTC.

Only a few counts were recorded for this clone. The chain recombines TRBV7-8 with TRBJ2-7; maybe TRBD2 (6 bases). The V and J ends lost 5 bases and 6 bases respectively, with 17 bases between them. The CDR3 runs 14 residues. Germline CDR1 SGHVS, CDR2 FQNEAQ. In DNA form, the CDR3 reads TGTGCCAGCAGCCTCCCGGGAGTTTGGATCGAGCAGTACTTC. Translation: CASSLPGVWIEQYF.

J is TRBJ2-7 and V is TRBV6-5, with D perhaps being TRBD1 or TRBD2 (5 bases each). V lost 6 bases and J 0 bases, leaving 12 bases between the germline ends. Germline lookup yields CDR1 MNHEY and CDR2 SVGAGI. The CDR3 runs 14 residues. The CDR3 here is CASSPGDLSYEQYF. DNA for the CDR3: TGTGCCAGCAGCCCCGGGGACCTCTCCTACGAGCAGTACTTC.

CDR3 amino acids: CASSPQSDTQYF. DNA for the CDR3: TGTGCCAGCTCACCACAGTCAGATACGCAGTATTTT. The V call is TRBV18, the J call TRBJ2-3; unclear D gene. V shed 1 base and J shed 4 bases, with 3 bases lying between them. CDR1 and CDR2 from the germline V gene are KGHSH and LQKENI. The CDR3 loop spans 12 amino acids.

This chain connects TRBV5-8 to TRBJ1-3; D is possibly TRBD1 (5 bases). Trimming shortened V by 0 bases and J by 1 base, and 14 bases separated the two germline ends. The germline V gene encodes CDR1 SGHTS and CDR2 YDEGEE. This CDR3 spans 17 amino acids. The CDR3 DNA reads TGTGCCAGCAGCTTGGCCGCACCAGGGCCGTCTGGAAACACCATATATTTT. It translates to CASSLAAPGPSGNTIYF.

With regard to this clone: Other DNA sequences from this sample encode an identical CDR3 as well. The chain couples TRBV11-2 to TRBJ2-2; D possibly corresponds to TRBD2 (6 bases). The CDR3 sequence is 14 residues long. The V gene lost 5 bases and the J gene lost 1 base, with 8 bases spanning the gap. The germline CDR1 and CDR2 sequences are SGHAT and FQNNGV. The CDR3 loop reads CASSRRGNTGELFF. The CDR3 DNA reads TGTGCCAGCAGCCGGAGGGGGAACACCGGGGAGCTGTTTTTT.

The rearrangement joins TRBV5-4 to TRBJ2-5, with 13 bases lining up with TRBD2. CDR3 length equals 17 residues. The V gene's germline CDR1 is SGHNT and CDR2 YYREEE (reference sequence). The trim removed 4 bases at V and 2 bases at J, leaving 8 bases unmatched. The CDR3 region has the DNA TGTGCCAGCAGCCAAGGGGGACTAGCGGGACCGCAAGAGACCCAGTACTTC. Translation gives CASSQGGLAGPQETQYF.

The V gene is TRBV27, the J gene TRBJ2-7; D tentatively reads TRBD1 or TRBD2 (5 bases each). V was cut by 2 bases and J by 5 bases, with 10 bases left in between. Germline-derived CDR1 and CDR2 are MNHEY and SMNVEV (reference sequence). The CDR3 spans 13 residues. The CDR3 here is CASSLRGVDEQYF. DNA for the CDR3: TGTGCCAGCAGTTTACGAGGGGTCGACGAGCAGTACTTC.

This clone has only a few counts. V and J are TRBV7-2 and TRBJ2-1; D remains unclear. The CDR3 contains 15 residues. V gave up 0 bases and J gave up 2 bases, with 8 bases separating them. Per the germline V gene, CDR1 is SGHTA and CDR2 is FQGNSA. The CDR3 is CASSLALDPYNEQFF. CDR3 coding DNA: TGTGCCAGCAGCTTAGCGCTAGACCCCTACAATGAGCAGTTCTTC.

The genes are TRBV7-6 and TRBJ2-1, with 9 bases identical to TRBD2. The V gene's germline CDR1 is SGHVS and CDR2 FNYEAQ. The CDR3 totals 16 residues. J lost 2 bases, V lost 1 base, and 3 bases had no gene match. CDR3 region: CASSLEVAGAYNEQFF. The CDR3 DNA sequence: TGTGCCAGCAGCTTAGAGGTAGCGGGGGCCTACAATGAGCAGTTCTTC.